These 30 T cell receptor beta chains were sequenced from one sample in a study of molecular identifiers for immune sequencing clone quantification. TCRdb re-analysed the PCR reads in MiXCR, keeping a single row per CDR3 protein. The data hold about 510,000 distinct CDR3 sequences, with around a fifth observed a single time. Material: naive CD8+ T cells from blood, with Jurkat cell RNA spiked in. Subset defined: FACS-sorted CD8+CD4-CCR7+CD45RA+ naive T cells. Every receptor here comes from a human donor in good health. Some libraries in this study had Jurkat cell RNA spiked in.

The rearrangement joins TRBV6-2 or TRBV6-3 to TRBJ2-7; D not certain. The CDR3 contains 13 residues. CDR1 MNHEY and CDR2 SVGEGT come from the germline V gene. Trimming pared 3 bases from V and 3 bases from J, leaving 9 bases between. DNA of the CDR3: TGTGCCAGCAGTTATGTGGCAGGCTACGAGCAGTACTTC. This gives the protein CASSYVAGYEQYF.

This clonotype occurred a few times. This rearrangement joins TRBV27 to TRBJ2-5; D is unresolved. The germline gives CDR1 MNHEY, CDR2 SMNVEV (reference sequence). This CDR3 is 15 amino acids long. Trimming removed 0 bases from V and 1 base from J, with 9 bases in between. The CDR3, as DNA: TGTGCCAGCAGTTTATCGTCCCTCCTCCAAGAGACCCAGTACTTC. Translating gives CASSLSSLLQETQYF.

This clonotype was counted ten times or more. The chain uses TRBV6-2 or TRBV6-3 and TRBJ2-3; D is uncertain. CDR3 length equals 16 residues. With 6 bases removed from V and 2 bases from J, the gap between germline ends came to 18 bases. Germline values: CDR1 MNHEY, CDR2 SVGEGT. CDR3 DNA: TGTGCCAGCAGCAAACGAATCGGACGGACCACAGATACGCAGTATTTT. Amino acids: CASSKRIGRTTDTQYF.

This clonotype was observed many times. J is TRBJ2-7 and V is TRBV4-3; perhaps TRBD2 as D (7 bases). V was cut by 4 bases and J by 4 bases, with 14 bases left in between. This CDR3 is built from 14 residues. Germline values: CDR1 LGHNA, CDR2 YSLEER. CDR3 amino acids: CASSPVQGGYEQYF. In DNA, the CDR3 is TGCGCCAGCAGCCCTGTACAGGGAGGGTACGAGCAGTACTTC.

Remarks on this clonotype: This may arise from a read error, as a much more abundant clone is one base away. The chain links TRBV7-9 to TRBJ2-4, with 8 bases that match TRBD1. The CDR3 sequence is 14 residues long. V gave up 8 bases and J gave up 8 bases; unmatched junction bases: 11. Looked up from germline, CDR1 is SEHNR and CDR2 is FQNEAQ (reference sequence). Here the CDR3 reads CASGSDRGSDIQYF. In DNA, the CDR3 is TGTGCCAGCGGCTCCGACAGGGGTAGCGACATTCAGTACTTC.

The chain links TRBV7-9 to TRBJ2-7, with 11 bases matching TRBD2. After removal of 5 bases from V and 2 bases from J, the junction contained 5 bases not matched to a gene. In germline, CDR1 is SEHNR, CDR2 FQNEAQ (reference sequence). The length of the CDR3 is 15 residues. DNA for the CDR3: TGTGCCAGCAGCCAAACACTAGCGGGAGCCTACGAGCAGTACTTC. Translating it yields CASSQTLAGAYEQYF.

J is TRBJ1-4 and V is TRBV11-2; no clear D. CDR1 and CDR2 (germline): SGHAT, FQNNGV. Trimming took off 0 bases at V and 3 bases at J, with 14 bases between the two ends. The CDR3 runs to 17 residues. DNA of the CDR3: TGTGCCAGCAGCTTAGAGTTTTCGACGGATGCTAATGAAAAACTGTTTTTT. This gives the protein CASSLEFSTDANEKLFF.

The genes are TRBV27 and TRBJ2-7; 7 positions agree with TRBD2. Per the germline V gene, CDR1 is MNHEY and CDR2 is SMNVEV (reference sequence). Trimming at V came to 5 bases and at J to 6 bases, leaving 10 bases not matched to a gene. CDR3 length equals 14 residues. CDR3 residues: CASSPSPGRVEQYF. The CDR3 DNA reads TGTGCCAGCAGTCCTTCGCCGGGGAGGGTCGAGCAGTACTTC.

J is TRBJ2-5 and V is TRBV12-5, with D perhaps TRBD2 (6 bases). Trimming left V 7 bases short and J 5 bases short, with 20 bases between. The CDR3 totals 15 residues. Germline lookup yields CDR1 LGHNT and CDR2 FRNRAP. CDR3 protein: CASVTGEQWGETQYF. In nucleotides, the CDR3 is TGTGCTAGTGTGACGGGAGAGCAATGGGGGGAGACCCAGTACTTC.

This clonotype was detected ten times or more. V is TRBV3-1 and J is TRBJ2-3; 9 bases agree with TRBD1. The CDR3 covers 15 residues. Per the germline V gene, CDR1 is LGHDT and CDR2 is YNNKEL (reference sequence). V was pared by 7 bases and J by 2 bases, with 7 bases of the junction left unmatched. CDR3 bases: TGTGCCAGCAAACCCGGGACAGGGCCCACAGATACGCAGTATTTT. This translates into CASKPGTGPTDTQYF.

This clonotype was observed many times. The junction and the germline gene differ at one end; a read error may be behind it. This CDR3 reads CASSLGRGGTEAFF. In nucleotides, the CDR3 is TGCGCCAGCAGCTTGGGCCGAGGGGGCACTGAAGCTTTCTTT. V is TRBV5-6 and J is TRBJ1-1; a possible D gene is TRBD1 (6 bases). Germline loops: CDR1 SGHDT, CDR2 YYEEEE. The CDR3 extends over 14 amino acids.

This clonotype was detected ten times or more. The chain carries TRBV29-1 and TRBJ2-3; 9 bases agree with TRBD2. Unmatched junction bases numbered 5, after V lost 7 bases and J lost 6 bases. The CDR3 runs to 12 residues. Per the germline V gene, CDR1 is SQVTM and CDR2 is ANQGSEA. CDR3 residues: CSAERGADTQYF. The CDR3, as DNA: TGCAGCGCAGAGCGGGGGGCCGATACGCAGTATTTT.

On this clonotype itself: This may come from a read error, since a much larger clone is one base off. The chain combines TRBV7-6 with TRBJ2-7; 8 nucleotides agree with TRBD2. Germline V gives CDR1 SGHVS, CDR2 FNYEAQ. This CDR3 region has 16 residues. The CDR3 DNA reads TGTGCCAGCAACTTAGCGCTGCAAGCGGGAGTATACGAGCAGTACTTC. It codes for CASNLALQAGVYEQYF.

This clonotype was observed many times. The rearrangement links TRBV29-1 to TRBJ2-5; 9 bases are shared with TRBD2. Per germline, CDR1 SQVTM and CDR2 ANQGSEA. V lost 3 bases, J lost 4 bases, and 3 bases stayed unmatched. This CDR3 is built from 13 residues. This CDR3 reads CSVDLAGIETQYF. As DNA, the CDR3 is TGCAGCGTTGATCTAGCGGGGATAGAGACCCAGTACTTC.

This clonotype has a count of ten or more. J is TRBJ1-1 and V is TRBV7-9, with D perhaps TRBD1 (5 bases). Trimming removed 5 bases from V and 6 bases from J, with 16 bases in between. Germline values: CDR1 SEHNR, CDR2 FQNEAQ (reference sequence). CDR3 length equals 14 residues. CDR3 residues: CASSQLGGVAEAFF. Written as DNA, the CDR3 is TGTGCCAGCAGCCAGCTGGGGGGAGTGGCTGAAGCTTTCTTT.

This clonotype was detected ten times or more. The chain has TRBV20-1 and TRBJ2-3; TRBD2 aligns across 9 bases. V dropped 5 bases and J dropped 2; count of bases not matched to a gene: 11. In germline, CDR1 is DFQATT, CDR2 SNEGSKA (reference sequence). This CDR3 has 16 residues. The CDR3 sequence is CSAPPESGGPTDTQYF. CDR3 bases: TGCAGTGCTCCACCAGAGAGCGGGGGGCCCACAGATACGCAGTATTTT.

This clonotype was counted ten times or more. The rearrangement links TRBV20-1 to TRBJ2-7; 8 bases line up with TRBD1. Germline V lookup: CDR1 DFQATT, CDR2 SNEGSKA (reference sequence). V dropped 6 bases and J dropped 4; count of bases not matched to a gene: 8. The CDR3 has 13 residues. Here the CDR3 DNA reads TGCAGTGCAAGCGACAGGGGTTCGTACGAGCAGTACTTC. Translated: CSASDRGSYEQYF.

The rearrangement links TRBV19 to TRBJ2-3; 14 positions match TRBD2. The CDR3 runs to 15 residues. Germline CDR1 is LNHDA and CDR2 is SQIVND (reference sequence). Trimming cost V 6 bases and J 4 bases; bases outside gene matches: 3. This CDR3 is CASRMTSGGADTQYF. The CDR3 bases are TGTGCCAGTAGGATGACTAGCGGGGGGGCAGATACGCAGTATTTT.

CDR3 coding DNA: TGTGCCACCAGTGATCGAGGAAGAGGAGGCGGGGAGCTGTTTTTT. This sequence encodes CATSDRGRGGGELFF. V is TRBV24-1 and J is TRBJ2-2, with D maybe TRBD2 (5 bases). The CDR3 sequence is 15 residues long. Trimming pared 3 bases from V and 7 bases from J, leaving 14 bases between. CDR1 is KGHDR and CDR2 is SFDVKD in the germline V gene.

Only a few counts were recorded for this clonotype. An end of the junction does not agree with germline; a read error may underlie this. The V and J genes are TRBV5-3 and TRBJ1-2; tentative D call: TRBD1 (5 bases). TRBV5-3 is labeled an ORF, and its function is uncertain. The CDR3 is 15 amino acids. The CDR3 DNA reads TGTGCCAGCAGCTTGGGTACCCTGGGGCACTATGGCTACACCTTC. Translation: CASSLGTLGHYGYTF.

This clonotype has a handful of counts. The CDR3 loop reads CASSWTGVRPSYNEQFF. DNA for the CDR3: TGTGCCAGCAGTTGGACGGGGGTCAGGCCGTCCTACAATGAGCAGTTCTTC. The V call is TRBV27, the J call TRBJ2-1; D perhaps matches TRBD2 (6 bases). CDR3 length: 17 amino acids. Deletions cut 4 bases from V and 1 base from J, with 17 bases between. CDR1 is MNHEY and CDR2 is SMNVEV in the germline V gene (reference sequence).

The chain uses TRBV28 and TRBJ2-3; D not resolved. CDR1 is MDHEN and CDR2 is SYDVKM in the germline V gene. The ends were cut back, 2 bases at V and 2 bases at J, with 8 bases in the middle. CDR3 length: 14 residues. The CDR3 DNA sequence: TGTGCCAGCAGTTTACTCCCATCCACAGATACGCAGTATTTT. This sequence encodes CASSLLPSTDTQYF.

This clonotype was seen a handful of times. V usage is TRBV27 and J usage is TRBJ2-7; D gene unclear. V lost 3 bases and J 2 bases, leaving 11 bases between the germline ends. This CDR3 region has 14 residues. Germline V lookup: CDR1 MNHEY, CDR2 SMNVEV (reference sequence). CDR3 residues: CASSLDGPTYEQYF. The CDR3 nucleotides are TGTGCCAGCAGTTTGGACGGACCCACCTACGAGCAGTACTTC.

Of note for this clonotype: A much more abundant neighbour one base away suggests this may be a read error. In DNA form, the CDR3 reads TGTGCCAGCAGCTTAGCGCTAGCGGGGCTTTTCACAGGTACGCAGTATTTT. Its protein is CASSLALAGLFTGTQYF. This rearrangement joins TRBV7-6 to TRBJ2-3; 9 bases line up with TRBD2. CDR1 is SGHVS, CDR2 FNYEAQ, per germline. The CDR3 length is 17 residues.

To note about this clonotype: A much larger clone lies a single base off, so this may be a read error. The CDR3 reads CASSQDETWANIEAFF. The DNA of the CDR3 is TGCGCCAGCAGCCAAGATGAGACGTGGGCGAACATTGAAGCTTTCTTT. The chain carries TRBV4-1 and TRBJ1-1; D is ambiguous. Per the germline V gene, CDR1 is MGHRA and CDR2 is YSYEKL. The CDR3 spans 16 residues.

This clonotype was seen at least ten times. The CDR3 loop is CASSTNRDRIQETQYF. In nucleotides, the CDR3 is TGTGCCAGCAGCACTAACCGGGACAGGATTCAAGAGACCCAGTACTTC. The rearrangement uses TRBV7-8 and TRBJ2-5; TRBD1 agrees at 8 bases. Germline-derived CDR1 and CDR2 are SGHVS and FQNEAQ. There are 16 residues in the CDR3. With 5 bases clipped from V and 2 bases from J, the junction kept 10 bases outside the gene matches.

This clonotype was recorded many times. The chain carries TRBV15 and TRBJ2-1; D gene uncertain. CDR3 length: 15 residues. V shed 0 bases and J shed 0 bases, with 6 bases lying between them. Germline CDR1 LNHNV, CDR2 YYDKDF (reference sequence). Here the CDR3 DNA reads TGTGCCACCAGCAGAGAGGGGAACTCCTACAATGAGCAGTTCTTC. The encoded protein is CATSREGNSYNEQFF.

The chain employs TRBV12-3 or TRBV12-4 and TRBJ2-5; either TRBD1 or TRBD2 may supply D (5 bases each). CDR3 size: 13 residues. Trimming removed 3 bases at V and 4 bases at J, with 9 bases between. The CDR3 loop reads CASSLGPLETQYF. As DNA, the CDR3 is TGTGCCAGCAGTTTGGGACCGCTAGAGACCCAGTACTTC.

This clonotype was seen repeatedly, ten times or more. V gene TRBV6-6 combines with J gene TRBJ2-2; 9 positions match TRBD2. V shed 6 bases, J shed 5 bases, and the junction held 10 bases outside the gene matches. Germline assignment: CDR1 MNHNY and CDR2 SVGAGI (reference sequence). The CDR3 spans 16 residues. The chain's CDR3 is CASSFTGLAGTGELFF. The CDR3 DNA reads as TGTGCCAGCAGCTTTACTGGTCTAGCGGGAACCGGGGAGCTGTTTTTT.

This clonotype has a handful of counts. The chain couples TRBV5-6 to TRBJ1-1; no firm D call. Germline V CDR1 and CDR2: SGHDT, YYEEEE. Between the trimmed V and J ends, which lost 4 bases and 3 bases, there was a span of 10 bases. The CDR3 has 13 residues. This CDR3 reads CASSPTEYTEAFF. The CDR3 DNA reads TGTGCCAGCAGCCCTACAGAGTACACTGAAGCTTTCTTT.